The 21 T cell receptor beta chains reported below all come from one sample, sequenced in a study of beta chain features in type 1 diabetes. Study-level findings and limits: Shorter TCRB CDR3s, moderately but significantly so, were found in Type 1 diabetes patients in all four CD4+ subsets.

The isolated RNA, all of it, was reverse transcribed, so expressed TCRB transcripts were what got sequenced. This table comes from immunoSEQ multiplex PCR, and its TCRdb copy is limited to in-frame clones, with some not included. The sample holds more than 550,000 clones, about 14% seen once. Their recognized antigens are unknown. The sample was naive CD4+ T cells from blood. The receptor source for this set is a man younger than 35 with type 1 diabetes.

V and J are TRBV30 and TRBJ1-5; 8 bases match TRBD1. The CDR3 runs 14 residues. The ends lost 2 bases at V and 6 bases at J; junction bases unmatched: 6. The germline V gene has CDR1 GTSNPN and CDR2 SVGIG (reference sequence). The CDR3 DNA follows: TGTGCCTGGAGTCCAGGGGGCTGGGGTCAGCCCCAGCATTTT. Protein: CAWSPGGWGQPQHF.

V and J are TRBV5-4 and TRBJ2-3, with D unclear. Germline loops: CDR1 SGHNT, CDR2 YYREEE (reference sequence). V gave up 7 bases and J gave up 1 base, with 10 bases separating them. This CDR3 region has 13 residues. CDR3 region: CASLTGGTDTQYF. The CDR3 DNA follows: TGTGCCAGCCTTACTGGGGGCACAGATACGCAGTATTTT.

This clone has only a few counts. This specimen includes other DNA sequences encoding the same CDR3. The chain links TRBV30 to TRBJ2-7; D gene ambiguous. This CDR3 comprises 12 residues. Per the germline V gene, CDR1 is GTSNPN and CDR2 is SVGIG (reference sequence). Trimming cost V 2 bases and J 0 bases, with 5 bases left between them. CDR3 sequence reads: CAWSRLSYEQYF. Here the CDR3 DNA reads TGTGCCTGGAGTAGGCTCTCCTACGAGCAGTACTTC. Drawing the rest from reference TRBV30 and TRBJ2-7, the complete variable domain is SQTIHQWPATLVQPVGSPLSLECTVEGTSNPNLYWYRQAAGRGLQLLFYSVGIGQISSEVPQNLSASRPQDRQFILSSKKLLLSDSGFYLCAWSRLSYEQYFGPGTRLTVT.

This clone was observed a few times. The CDR3 spells CASSVGQGIGTDTQYF. The CDR3 coding sequence is TGTGCCAGCAGCGTCGGACAGGGGATTGGGACAGATACGCAGTATTTT. This chain links TRBV9 with TRBJ2-3; TRBD1 agrees at 9 bases. Trimming cost V 2 bases and J 3 bases; bases outside gene matches: 7. The CDR3 has 16 amino acids. CDR1 SGDLS and CDR2 YYNGEE come from the germline V gene.

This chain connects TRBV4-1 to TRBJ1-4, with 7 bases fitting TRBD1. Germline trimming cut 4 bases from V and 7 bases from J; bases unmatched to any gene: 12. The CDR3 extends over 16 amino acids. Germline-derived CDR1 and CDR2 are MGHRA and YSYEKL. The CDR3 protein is CASSRPRRGQAEKLFF. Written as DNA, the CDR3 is TGCGCCAGCAGCCGGCCCAGGAGGGGGCAAGCTGAAAAACTGTTTTTT.

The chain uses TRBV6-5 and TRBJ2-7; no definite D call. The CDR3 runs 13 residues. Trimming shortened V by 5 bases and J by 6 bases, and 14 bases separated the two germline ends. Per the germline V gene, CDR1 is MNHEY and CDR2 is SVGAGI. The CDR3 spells CASSSPGSAEQYF. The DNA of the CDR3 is TGTGCCAGCAGTAGCCCCGGGTCCGCCGAGCAGTACTTC.

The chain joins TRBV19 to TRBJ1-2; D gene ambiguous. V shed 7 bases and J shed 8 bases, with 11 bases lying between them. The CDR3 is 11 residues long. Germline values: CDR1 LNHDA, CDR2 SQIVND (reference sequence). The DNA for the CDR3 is TGTGCCAGTACCGGCCTCAGAGGCTACACCTTC. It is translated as CASTGLRGYTF. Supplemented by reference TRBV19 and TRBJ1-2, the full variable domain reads DGGITQSPKYLFRKEGQNVTLSCEQNLNHDAMYWYRQDPGQGLRLIYYSQIVNDFQKGDIAEGYSVSREKKESFPLTVTSAQKNPTAFYLCASTGLRGYTFGSGTRLTVV.

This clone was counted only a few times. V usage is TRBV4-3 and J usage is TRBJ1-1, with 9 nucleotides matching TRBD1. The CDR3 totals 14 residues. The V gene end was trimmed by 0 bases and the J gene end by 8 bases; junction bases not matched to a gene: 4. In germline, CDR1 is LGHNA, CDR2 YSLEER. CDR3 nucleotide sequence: TGCGCCAGCAGCCAAGATCAGGGACAGGGCGAAGCTTTCTTT. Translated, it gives CASSQDQGQGEAFF.

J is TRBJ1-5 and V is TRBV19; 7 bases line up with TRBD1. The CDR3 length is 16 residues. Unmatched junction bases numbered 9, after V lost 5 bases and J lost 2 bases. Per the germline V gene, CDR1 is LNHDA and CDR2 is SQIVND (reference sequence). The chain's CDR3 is CASSLYRQGGNQPQHF. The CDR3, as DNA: TGTGCCAGTAGTTTATACCGACAGGGTGGCAATCAGCCCCAGCATTTT.

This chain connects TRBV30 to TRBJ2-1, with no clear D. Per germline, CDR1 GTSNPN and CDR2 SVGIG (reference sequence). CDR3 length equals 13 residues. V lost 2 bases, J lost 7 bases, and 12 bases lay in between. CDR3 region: CAWSLGPANEQFF. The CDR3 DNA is TGTGCCTGGAGTCTTGGACCTGCGAATGAGCAGTTCTTC.

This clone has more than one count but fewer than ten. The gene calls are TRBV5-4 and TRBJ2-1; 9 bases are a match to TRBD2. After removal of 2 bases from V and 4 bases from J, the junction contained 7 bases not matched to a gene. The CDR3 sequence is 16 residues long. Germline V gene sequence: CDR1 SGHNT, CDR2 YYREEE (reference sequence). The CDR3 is CASSLQGSGRYNEQFF. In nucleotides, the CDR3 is TGTGCCAGCAGCTTACAGGGTAGCGGGAGATACAATGAGCAGTTCTTC.

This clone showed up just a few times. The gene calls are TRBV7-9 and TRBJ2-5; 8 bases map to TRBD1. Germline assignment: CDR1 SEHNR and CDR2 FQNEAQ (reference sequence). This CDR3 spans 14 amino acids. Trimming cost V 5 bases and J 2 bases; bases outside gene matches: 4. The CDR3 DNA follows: TGTGCCAGCAGCCATGGACAGGGACAAGAGACCCAGTACTTC. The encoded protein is CASSHGQGQETQYF.

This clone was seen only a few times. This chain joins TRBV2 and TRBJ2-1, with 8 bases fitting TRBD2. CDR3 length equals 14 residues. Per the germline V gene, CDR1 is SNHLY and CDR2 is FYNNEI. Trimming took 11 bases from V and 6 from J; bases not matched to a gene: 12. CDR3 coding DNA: TGTGCCGGAAACCCGGGACTAGTCCCCAATGAGCAGTTCTTC. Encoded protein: CAGNPGLVPNEQFF.

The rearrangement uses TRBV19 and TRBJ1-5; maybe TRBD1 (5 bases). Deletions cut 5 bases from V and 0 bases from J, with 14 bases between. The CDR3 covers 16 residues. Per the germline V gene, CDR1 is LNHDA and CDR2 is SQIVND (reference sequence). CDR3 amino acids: CASSYQGRDSNQPQHF. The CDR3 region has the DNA TGTGCCAGTAGTTATCAGGGAAGGGATAGCAATCAGCCCCAGCATTTT.

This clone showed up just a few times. The CDR3 sequence is CASSPQGQGDTEAFF. The CDR3 DNA reads TGTGCCAGCAGCCCACAGGGACAGGGAGACACTGAAGCTTTCTTT. V usage is TRBV9 and J usage is TRBJ1-1; TRBD1 matches 9 bases. V shed 4 bases, J shed 3 bases, and the junction held 7 bases outside the gene matches. CDR1 SGDLS and CDR2 YYNGEE come from the germline V gene. This CDR3 contains 15 residues.

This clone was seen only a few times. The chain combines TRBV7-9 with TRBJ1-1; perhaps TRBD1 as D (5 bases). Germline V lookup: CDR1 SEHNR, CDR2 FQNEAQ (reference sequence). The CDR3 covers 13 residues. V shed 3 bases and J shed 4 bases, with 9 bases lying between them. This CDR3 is CASSFRVVTEAFF. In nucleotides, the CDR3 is TGTGCCAGCAGCTTCAGGGTCGTCACTGAAGCTTTCTTT.

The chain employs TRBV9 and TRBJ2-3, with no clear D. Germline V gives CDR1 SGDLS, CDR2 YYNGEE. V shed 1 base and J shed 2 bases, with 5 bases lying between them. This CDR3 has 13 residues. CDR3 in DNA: TGTGCCAGCAGCGTATTACTCACAGATACGCAGTATTTT. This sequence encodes CASSVLLTDTQYF.

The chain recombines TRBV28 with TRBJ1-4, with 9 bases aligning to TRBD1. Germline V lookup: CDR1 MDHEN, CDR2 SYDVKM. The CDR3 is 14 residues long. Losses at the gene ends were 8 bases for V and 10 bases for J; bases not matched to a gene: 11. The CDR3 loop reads CASRSGTGIGKLFF. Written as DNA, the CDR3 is TGTGCCAGCCGCTCCGGGACAGGGATCGGAAAACTGTTTTTT.

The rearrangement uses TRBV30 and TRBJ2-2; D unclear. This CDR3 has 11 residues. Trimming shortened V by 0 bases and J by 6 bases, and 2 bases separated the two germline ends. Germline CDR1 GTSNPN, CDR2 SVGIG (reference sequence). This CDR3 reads CAWSVAGELFF. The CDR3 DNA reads TGTGCCTGGAGTGTAGCCGGGGAGCTGTTTTTT.

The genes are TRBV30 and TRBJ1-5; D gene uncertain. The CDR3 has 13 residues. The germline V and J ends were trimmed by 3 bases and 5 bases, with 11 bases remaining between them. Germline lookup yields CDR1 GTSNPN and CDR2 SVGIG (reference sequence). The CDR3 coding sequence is TGTGCCTGGAGGCCCGCCGGGGATCAGCCCCAGCATTTT. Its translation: CAWRPAGDQPQHF.

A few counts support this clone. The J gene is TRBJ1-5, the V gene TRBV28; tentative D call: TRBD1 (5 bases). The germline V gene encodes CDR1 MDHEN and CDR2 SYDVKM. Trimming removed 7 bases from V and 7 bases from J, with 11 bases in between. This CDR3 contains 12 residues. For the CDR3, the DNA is TGTGCCAGCATGGTGGGGGGACAGCCCCAGCATTTT. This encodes CASMVGGQPQHF.